A single sample gave rise to the 21 T cell receptor beta chains below, sequenced in a study of OX40 agonist ivuxolimab in advanced cancers. The assay was immunoSEQ multiplex PCR, and TCRdb's table has in-frame clones only and misses some. Counted here are about 93,000 clones, around 92% occurring once; the ten biggest clones make up 0.45% to 0.6%. The specimen was CD4+ or CD8+ T cells sorted from blood, collected in a trial of the OX40 agonist ivuxolimab. Every receptor here comes from an adult with an advanced solid tumor such as melanoma, head and neck, liver or kidney cancer.

This chain uses TRBV6-1 with TRBJ2-3; D is perhaps TRBD1 or TRBD2 (5 bases each). V was cut by 8 bases and J by 4 bases, with 16 bases left in between. In germline, CDR1 is MNHNS, CDR2 SASEGT. The CDR3 covers 14 residues. The CDR3 DNA sequence: TGTGCCAGCGAACGGGGTTTGGGGCCAGATACGCAGTATTTT. This gives the protein CASERGLGPDTQYF.

The chain links TRBV5-1 to TRBJ2-1, with TRBD2 identical over 15 bases. The CDR3 spans 16 residues. The trim removed 4 bases at V and 7 bases at J, leaving 6 bases unmatched. Germline values: CDR1 SGHRS, CDR2 YFSETQ. The chain's CDR3 is CASSLGTSGRTNEQFF. The CDR3, as DNA: TGCGCCAGCAGCCTTGGGACTAGCGGGAGGACGAATGAGCAGTTCTTC.

The rearrangement links TRBV2 to TRBJ1-5; 8 bases fit TRBD1. The CDR3 spans 14 residues. Trimming removed 5 bases from V and 7 bases from J; junction bases left unmatched: 7. Germline V gene data show CDR1 as SNHLY and CDR2 as FYNNEI. The CDR3: CASSTDRGGQPQHF. The CDR3 nucleotides read TGTGCCAGCAGTACCGACAGGGGTGGACAGCCCCAGCATTTT.

To note about this clone: Within the sample, other DNA sequences also encode this same CDR3. The J gene is TRBJ2-5, the V gene TRBV7-9, with D unclear. V was clipped by 5 bases and J by 5 bases, with 15 bases between them. Germline values: CDR1 SEHNR, CDR2 FQNEAQ (reference sequence). This CDR3 region has 14 residues. The CDR3 DNA reads TGTGCCAGCAGCCCGAGTGGGGTTGGCGAGACCCAGTACTTC. Its translation: CASSPSGVGETQYF.

This clone was observed once. This chain joins TRBV5-1 and TRBJ2-7; D uncertain. This CDR3 region has 17 residues. V was pared by 2 bases and J by 6 bases, with 24 bases between. Germline-derived CDR1 and CDR2 are SGHRS and YFSETQ. The CDR3 loop reads CASSFSVVSWSYPEQYF. The DNA for the CDR3 is TGCGCCAGCAGCTTCTCTGTGGTATCATGGTCGTATCCCGAGCAGTACTTC.

The chain uses TRBV5-1 and TRBJ2-2, with 9 nucleotides matching TRBD1. This CDR3 comprises 15 residues. Germline V gene data show CDR1 as SGHRS and CDR2 as YFSETQ. J lost 1 base, V lost 6 bases, and 4 bases had no gene match. The CDR3 DNA reads TGCGCCAGCACCAACAGGGGGCAGAACACCGGGGAGCTGTTTTTT. Amino acids: CASTNRGQNTGELFF.

The chain joins TRBV30 to TRBJ1-6; 8 bases line up with TRBD1. This CDR3 is 12 amino acids long. Germline-derived CDR1 and CDR2 are GTSNPN and SVGIG (reference sequence). J lost 15 bases, V lost 8 bases, and 12 bases had no gene match. The CDR3 sequence: CATGQGWGSLHF. The CDR3 nucleotides read TGTGCCACAGGACAGGGCTGGGGGAGCCTCCACTTT.

The rearrangement links TRBV5-1 to TRBJ1-5; the D is unclear. Germline values: CDR1 SGHRS, CDR2 YFSETQ. This CDR3 has 13 residues. The germline V and J ends were trimmed by 4 bases and 4 bases, with 9 bases remaining between them. The CDR3 reads CASSIGENQPQHF. CDR3 DNA sequence: TGCGCCAGCAGCATCGGGGAAAATCAGCCCCAGCATTTT.

J is TRBJ2-6 and V is TRBV19; D assignment may be TRBD1 or TRBD2 (5 bases each). CDR3 size: 16 residues. Trimming removed 7 bases at V and 0 bases at J, with 13 bases between. Germline assignment: CDR1 LNHDA and CDR2 SQIVND (reference sequence). In DNA form, the CDR3 reads TGTGCCAGTACTACGGGGCTCACCTCTGGGGCCAACGTCCTGACTTTC. Translating it yields CASTTGLTSGANVLTF. Together with reference TRBV19 and TRBJ2-6, the CDR3 gives the full variable domain: DGGITQSPKYLFRKEGQNVTLSCEQNLNHDAMYWYRQDPGQGLRLIYYSQIVNDFQKGDIAEGYSVSREKKESFPLTVTSAQKNPTAFYLCASTTGLTSGANVLTFGAGSRLTVL.

The chain recombines TRBV9 with TRBJ1-2; D perhaps matches TRBD1 (5 bases). V lost 2 bases to trimming and J lost 0 bases, with 11 bases between them. The CDR3 contains 15 residues. Germline lookup yields CDR1 SGDLS and CDR2 YYNGEE. The CDR3 sequence is CASSVSGRANYGYTF. CDR3 sequence (DNA): TGTGCCAGCAGCGTCTCAGGGAGAGCTAACTATGGCTACACCTTC.

The gene calls are TRBV29-1 and TRBJ1-5, with D possibly being TRBD1 (5 bases). Germline-derived CDR1 and CDR2 are SQVTM and ANQGSEA. This CDR3 region has 13 residues. Trimming pared 5 bases from V and 3 bases from J, leaving 11 bases between. This chain's CDR3 is CSVLQGTNQPQHF. CDR3 nucleotide sequence: TGCAGCGTTCTCCAGGGCACCAATCAGCCCCAGCATTTT. The full variable domain, with the rest looked up from reference TRBV29-1 and TRBJ1-5, is SAVISQKPSRDICQRGTSLTIQCQVDSQVTMMFWYRQQPGQSLTLIATANQGSEATYESGFVIDKFPISRPNLTFSTLTVSNMSPEDSSIYLCSVLQGTNQPQHFGDGTRLSIL.

The chain couples TRBV9 to TRBJ1-1; no reliable D call. The CDR3 sequence is 15 residues long. V dropped 1 base and J dropped 6 bases, with 16 bases sitting between them. Germline loops: CDR1 SGDLS, CDR2 YYNGEE. The CDR3 sequence is CASSVSVGVEAEAFF. The DNA of the CDR3 is TGTGCCAGCAGCGTATCTGTGGGAGTAGAGGCTGAAGCTTTCTTT.

The rearrangement links TRBV6-6 to TRBJ2-7; 8 bases align to TRBD2. V was pared by 4 bases and J by 6 bases, with 8 bases of the junction left unmatched. Per germline, CDR1 MNHNY and CDR2 SVGAGI (reference sequence). The CDR3 is 14 amino acids. The DNA for the CDR3 is TGTGCCAGCAGTTTCGGGACTAGAATCGGCGAGCAGTACTTC. Translation gives CASSFGTRIGEQYF.

This rearrangement joins TRBV6-5 to TRBJ2-3; D remains unclear. There are 13 residues in the CDR3. CDR1 is MNHEY and CDR2 is SVGAGI in the germline V gene. The ends were cut back, 8 bases at V and 1 base at J, with 10 bases in the middle. CDR3 bases: TGTGCCAGCTGGTCACTCGGCACAGATACGCAGTATTTT. Translating gives CASWSLGTDTQYF.

The J gene is TRBJ2-5, the V gene TRBV10-1; possible D gene TRBD2, 6 bases. Germline CDR1 reads WNHNN; CDR2 reads SYGVQD (reference sequence). V shed 0 bases and J shed 2 bases, with 19 bases lying between them. CDR3 size: 18 residues. The CDR3 reads CASSESTAGPTFQETQYF. Written as DNA, the CDR3 is TGCGCCAGCAGTGAGTCGACGGCGGGGCCTACATTTCAAGAGACCCAGTACTTC.

The chain uses TRBV25-1 and TRBJ2-7; 9 bases fit TRBD1. The CDR3 covers 14 residues. Germline CDR1 reads MGHDK; CDR2 reads SYGVNS. V shed 6 bases and J 1 base; nucleotides not matched to a gene: 4. The CDR3 loop is CASRVGTGSYEQYF. DNA for the CDR3: TGTGCCAGCAGAGTGGGGACAGGGTCCTACGAGCAGTACTTC.

The chain joins TRBV5-1 to TRBJ2-1; 9 bases agree with TRBD2. The germline gives CDR1 SGHRS, CDR2 YFSETQ. The ends lost 4 bases at V and 0 bases at J; junction bases unmatched: 8. The CDR3 is 17 residues long. CDR3 sequence: CASSTGTSWSSYNEQFF. In DNA, the CDR3 is TGCGCCAGCAGCACCGGGACTAGCTGGAGCTCCTACAATGAGCAGTTCTTC.

This chain connects TRBV7-9 to TRBJ1-1; D remains unclear. This CDR3 is 13 amino acids long. The germline V and J ends were trimmed by 1 base and 3 bases, with 6 bases remaining between them. Germline V gene data show CDR1 as SEHNR and CDR2 as FQNEAQ (reference sequence). CDR3 sequence reads: CASSLERYTEAFF. The CDR3 nucleotides read TGTGCCAGCAGCTTAGAACGGTACACTGAAGCTTTCTTT.

The chain employs TRBV18 and TRBJ2-1; 9 bases match TRBD1. CDR1 is KGHSH and CDR2 is LQKENI in the germline V gene. The CDR3 spans 13 residues. The junction had 2 bases not matched to a gene; V was cut back by 4 bases and J by 7 bases. CDR3 in DNA: TGTGCCAGCTCACACGACAGGGGGAATGAGCAGTTCTTC. Its translation is CASSHDRGNEQFF.

J is TRBJ2-4 and V is TRBV30; no definite D call. V lost 0 bases to trimming and J lost 11 bases, with 11 bases between them. Germline loops: CDR1 GTSNPN, CDR2 SVGIG (reference sequence). The CDR3 is 12 amino acids. The CDR3 DNA sequence: TGTGCCTGGAGTGTTGAAGAGTCGCTTCAGTACTTC. This gives the protein CAWSVEESLQYF.

V gene TRBV9 combines with J gene TRBJ2-7; 7 bases are a match to TRBD2. The V segment lost 2 bases and the J segment 0 bases; nucleotides outside the gene matches: 2. Germline V gene data show CDR1 as SGDLS and CDR2 as YYNGEE. The CDR3 has 14 amino acids. The CDR3: CASSVGTNSYEQYF. For the CDR3, the DNA is TGTGCCAGCAGCGTCGGGACTAACTCCTACGAGCAGTACTTC.